The present entry profiles one TCR beta chain with its context. These data come from a study of T cell changes during pregnancy in multiple sclerosis. The assay was immunoSEQ multiplex PCR, and TCRdb's table has in-frame clones only and misses some. In the table there are around 36,000 clones, over 75% of which are singletons. The V gene's germline CDR1 is MGHRA and CDR2 YSYEKL. Trimming took 1 base from V and 7 from J; bases not matched to a gene: 6. This CDR3 is 16 amino acids long. The source is a female donor with multiple sclerosis, enrolled in a pregnancy study. This chain uses TRBV4-1 with TRBJ1-4; 10 bases agree with TRBD1. The input for sequencing was CD4+ T cells from peripheral blood mononuclear cells, taken in the third trimester of pregnancy. CDR3 coding DNA: TGCGCCAGCAGCCAAGCACCGACAGGGGGCACTGAAAAACTGTTTTTT. The encoded protein is CASSQAPTGGTEKLFF.